This T cell receptor (beta chain) was found in a study of blood T cells in healthy people across ages. General study points: TCR beta diversity was tightly associated with the proportion of naive T cells.

This clonotype was counted only a few times. Its antigen is currently unknown. This CDR3 has 18 amino acids. Germline values: CDR1 LGHNA, CDR2 YNFKEQ. Germline trimming cut 1 base from V and 4 bases from J; bases unmatched to any gene: 9. Next came a second PCR, run for about 7 to 12 cycles, which used a sample-barcoded 5' primer along with a J-beta primer mix. TCRdb re-called the 5' RACE reads with MiXCR, one entry per CDR3 protein. The repertoire includes about 1,400,000 distinct CDR3 sequences, 42% of them detected once, and 7.9% sits in the top ten. Every donor gave 9.5 to 10 milliliters of peripheral blood. Isolation per sample recovered at least 6.5 million PBMCs. Total RNA was isolated from each sample in quantities of at least 5 micrograms.

The V gene is TRBV4-2, the J gene TRBJ2-5; 13 bases align to TRBD2. Sequenced: blood. The sequence was collected from a woman aged 18-29 years in good health. In DNA, the CDR3 is TGTGCCAGCAGCCAAGGGACTAGCGGGAGAAGCGGGGGAGAGACCCAGTACTTC. It translates to CASSQGTSGRSGGETQYF.